Each of the 4 T cell receptor beta chains below was sequenced from the same sample in a study of blood T cells in healthy people across ages. The second PCR ran roughly 7 to 11 cycles with a sample-barcoded 5' primer and J-beta primers. TCRdb used MiXCR to reprocess the 5' RACE reads, holding one entry per CDR3 protein. The table has 1.5 million to 2 million distinct CDR3 sequences, roughly 27% seen once. Sequences were obtained from blood. Receptors were obtained from a woman aged 25 to 45 in good health.

The rearrangement joins TRBV11-2 to TRBJ2-5, with 11 nucleotides matching TRBD2. The CDR3 is 15 residues long. Germline V lookup: CDR1 SGHAT, CDR2 FQNNGV. V was clipped by 5 bases and J by 11 bases; unmatched bases: 13. The CDR3 DNA reads as TGTGCCAGCAGCGCGGCTAGCGGGAGGTTTAATGAGCAGTACTTC. Protein: CASSAASGRFNEQYF.

The chain combines TRBV18 with TRBJ2-7, with D unclear. Germline values: CDR1 KGHSH, CDR2 LQKENI. V was pared by 2 bases and J by 2 bases, with 10 bases between. The CDR3 covers 14 residues. CDR3 in amino acids: CASSPGDWAYEQYF. CDR3 DNA: TGTGCCAGCTCACCAGGCGACTGGGCCTACGAGCAGTACTTC. Complete variable domain (other parts from reference TRBV18 and TRBJ2-7): NAGVMQNPRHLVRRRGQEARLRCSPMKGHSHVYWYRQLPEEGLKFMVYLQKENIIDESGMPKERFSAEFPKEGPSILRIQQVVRGDSAAYFCASSPGDWAYEQYFGPGTRLTVT.

The CDR3 is CASSLGGTGRNTEAFF. The DNA for the CDR3 is TGTGCCAGCAGCTTAGGTGGGACAGGACGAAACACTGAAGCTTTCTTT. This rearrangement joins TRBV11-2 to TRBJ1-1, with 8 nucleotides matching TRBD1. Germline assignment: CDR1 SGHAT and CDR2 FQNNGV. The CDR3 runs to 16 residues. After removal of 1 base from V and 2 bases from J, the junction contained 6 bases not matched to a gene.

This clonotype was observed a few times. The chain joins TRBV20-1 to TRBJ2-1, with a weak D call TRBD2 (6 bases). CDR3 length: 12 residues. CDR1 DFQATT and CDR2 SNEGSKA come from the germline V gene (reference sequence). V was trimmed by 1 base and J by 10 bases, leaving 11 bases between them. CDR3 loop: CSARAGVEEQFF. The CDR3 nucleotides are TGCAGTGCTAGAGCGGGAGTTGAAGAGCAGTTCTTC.